Below, 17 T cell receptor beta chains from the same sample are listed, as sequenced in a study of PD-L1 blockade in urothelial cancer. TCRdb keeps only in-frame clones here, not all; method: immunoSEQ multiplex PCR. The sample lists tens of thousands of clones, 85% to 90% occurring once. Time point denoted: pretreatment peripheral blood. The sample in question was PBMCs, obtained around atezolizumab (anti-PD-L1) treatment. The source of these receptors is a man aged 55 to 70 with urothelial cancer.

The V and J genes are TRBV4-3 and TRBJ2-1; 9 bases are a match to TRBD2. CDR1 is LGHNA and CDR2 is YSLEER in the germline V gene. There are 15 residues in the CDR3. Trimming took 0 bases from V and 7 from J; bases not matched to a gene: 4. CDR3 sequence (DNA): TGCGCCAGCAGCCAAGAGGGCGGGGGGGTGAATGAGCAGTTCTTC. It translates to CASSQEGGGVNEQFF.

The chain has TRBV2 and TRBJ2-7; maybe TRBD2 (6 bases). Germline V lookup: CDR1 SNHLY, CDR2 FYNNEI. The CDR3 extends over 13 amino acids. Between the trimmed V and J ends, which lost 8 bases and 6 bases, there was a span of 17 bases. The CDR3, as DNA: TGTGCCAGCCGGAGGGAAAAAGGGACCGAGCAGTACTTC. Its protein is CASRREKGTEQYF.

V usage is TRBV10-1 and J usage is TRBJ1-4; 7 positions agree with TRBD1. With 4 bases clipped from V and 6 bases from J, the junction kept 2 bases outside the gene matches. The CDR3 sequence is 13 residues long. Looked up from germline, CDR1 is WNHNN and CDR2 is SYGVQD (reference sequence). The CDR3 DNA reads TGCGCCAGCAGTGGTACAGGGGATGAAAAACTGTTTTTT. Protein product: CASSGTGDEKLFF.

This clone was detected only once. The rearrangement joins TRBV5-1 to TRBJ1-2; TRBD1 matches at 11 bases. Trimming took 5 bases from V and 6 from J; bases not matched to a gene: 6. This CDR3 has 14 amino acids. Germline assignment: CDR1 SGHRS and CDR2 YFSETQ. DNA for the CDR3: TGCGCCAGCAGTCCCGGACAGGGGGCGAATGGCTACACCTTC. Translation gives CASSPGQGANGYTF.

This sequence joins TRBV28 and TRBJ2-2; tentatively, D is TRBD2 (7 bases). This CDR3 spans 15 amino acids. Germline values: CDR1 MDHEN, CDR2 SYDVKM. Trimming took off 7 bases at V and 0 bases at J, with 12 bases between the two ends. CDR3 sequence: CASKGGGANTGELFF. CDR3 in DNA: TGTGCCAGCAAGGGAGGGGGAGCGAACACCGGGGAGCTGTTTTTT.

The CDR3 loop reads CASSPDRSGEKLFF. CDR3 DNA: TGTGCCAGCTCACCAGACAGATCAGGTGAAAAACTGTTTTTT. The chain uses TRBV18 and TRBJ1-4; D is perhaps TRBD1 (5 bases). The germline V and J ends were trimmed by 2 bases and 7 bases, with 11 bases remaining between them. The CDR3 consists of 14 residues. Looked up from germline, CDR1 is KGHSH and CDR2 is LQKENI.

This chain connects TRBV6-1 to TRBJ2-1; possible D gene TRBD2, 7 bases. V was trimmed by 5 bases and J by 5 bases, leaving 13 bases between them. Germline V gene lookup returns CDR1 MNHNS and CDR2 SASEGT. The CDR3 extends over 14 amino acids. Written as DNA, the CDR3 is TGTGCCAGCAGTTCGGGGGGCCAGAACAATGAGCAGTTCTTC. This sequence encodes CASSSGGQNNEQFF.

The genes are TRBV28 and TRBJ2-3, with 9 nucleotides matching TRBD2. Per germline, CDR1 MDHEN and CDR2 SYDVKM. The CDR3 is 16 residues long. The V segment lost 6 bases and the J segment 4 bases; nucleotides outside the gene matches: 11. CDR3: CASSEPLAGQADTQYF. The CDR3 DNA reads as TGTGCCAGCAGCGAACCACTAGCGGGCCAGGCAGATACGCAGTATTTT.

The CDR3 region has the DNA TGTGCCAGCAGCGTTTTCAGTGCCACAGATACGCAGTATTTT. This translates into CASSVFSATDTQYF. The chain couples TRBV9 to TRBJ2-3; no clear D. The CDR3 has 14 amino acids. Germline V gives CDR1 SGDLS, CDR2 YYNGEE. Trimming removed 2 bases from V and 2 bases from J, with 9 bases in between.

The chain links TRBV30 to TRBJ2-7; D remains unclear. CDR1 GTSNPN and CDR2 SVGIG come from the germline V gene (reference sequence). The CDR3 runs to 12 residues. Between the trimmed V and J ends, which lost 0 bases and 3 bases, there was a span of 6 bases. The DNA for the CDR3 is TGTGCCTGGAGTGTACATTACTACGAGCAGTACTTC. Its translation: CAWSVHYYEQYF.

This clone appeared a few times. The rearrangement joins TRBV19 to TRBJ1-5; possibly TRBD1 for D (6 bases). Germline V gene lookup returns CDR1 LNHDA and CDR2 SQIVND (reference sequence). Trimming removed 8 bases from V and 6 bases from J, with 14 bases in between. This CDR3 spans 13 amino acids. Written as DNA, the CDR3 is TGTGCCAGTCAGGGGCACCAGCGTCAGCCCCAGCATTTT. Protein: CASQGHQRQPQHF.

This clone was picked up one time. The V call is TRBV5-4, the J call TRBJ2-2; D is unresolved. CDR1 is SGHNT, CDR2 YYREEE, per germline (reference sequence). V dropped 2 bases and J dropped 0 bases, with 8 bases sitting between them. The CDR3 runs 15 residues. This chain's CDR3 is CASSFALANTGELFF. CDR3 sequence (DNA): TGTGCCAGCAGCTTTGCGCTAGCGAACACCGGGGAGCTGTTTTTT.

J is TRBJ1-3 and V is TRBV19, with D possibly TRBD1 on 5 matching bases. V was clipped by 2 bases and J by 0 bases, with 8 bases between them. Germline assignment: CDR1 LNHDA and CDR2 SQIVND (reference sequence). The CDR3 is 15 amino acids. This chain's CDR3 is CASSIHDSSGNTIYF. For the CDR3, the DNA is TGTGCCAGTAGTATACATGACAGCTCTGGAAACACCATATATTTT.

This clone appeared a single time. This sample also contains other DNA sequences that code for the same CDR3. The rearrangement joins TRBV6-5 to TRBJ2-7; TRBD1 matches at 9 bases. This CDR3 spans 15 amino acids. After removal of 6 bases from V and 0 bases from J, the junction contained 6 bases not matched to a gene. CDR1 is MNHEY, CDR2 SVGAGI, per germline. The CDR3 DNA reads TGTGCCAGCAGCCTGGGACAGGGAACCTCCTACGAGCAGTACTTC. Protein sequence: CASSLGQGTSYEQYF.

The J gene is TRBJ2-3, the V gene TRBV5-1; 7 bases map to TRBD1. The CDR3 sequence is 15 residues long. Germline CDR1 SGHRS, CDR2 YFSETQ. V lost 3 bases to trimming and J lost 1 base; unmatched junction nucleotides: 5. CDR3 DNA sequence: TGCGCCAGCAGCTCACAGGGGTCCGGCACAGATACGCAGTATTTT. Amino acid sequence: CASSSQGSGTDTQYF.

The chain joins TRBV5-6 to TRBJ2-7; D not resolved. This CDR3 contains 14 residues. Trimming took 2 bases from V and 0 from J, leaving 9 bases between them. Germline V gene lookup returns CDR1 SGHDT and CDR2 YYEEEE. The CDR3 DNA reads TGTGCCAGCAGCTTTCAACAGAGCTCCTACGAGCAGTACTTC. This gives the protein CASSFQQSSYEQYF.

V usage is TRBV5-5 and J usage is TRBJ1-1; D may be TRBD1 (6 bases). Trimming cost V 2 bases and J 5 bases, with 22 bases left between them. The CDR3 contains 17 residues. Germline loops: CDR1 SGHKS, CDR2 YYEKEE (reference sequence). CDR3 nucleotides: TGTGCCAGCAGCTTCGATTGGGGGGGCAGGAGAGGTACTGAAGCTTTCTTT. The encoded protein is CASSFDWGGRRGTEAFF.